This T cell receptor (beta chain) stems from a study of blood T cell repertoires in COVID-19. Study-wide background: Acute and convalescent COVID-19 samples came from the United States, Italy and Spain. From T cells, B-cell-depleted T cells, or PBMCs came the material, which was cDNA or gDNA.

In the original workflow: Amplification from reference gene primers served as the basis for estimated nucleated cell counts. Some clones are missing from TCRdb's copy, which holds only in-frame ones; the method was immunoSEQ multiplex PCR. For V, J and clone size, that table is used; D and trimming come from the DNA. The sample lists nearly 55,000 clones; roughly 79% were seen once. The CDR3 sequence is 15 residues long. The ends lost 6 bases at V and 4 bases at J; junction bases unmatched: 6. Germline V gives CDR1 SGHRS, CDR2 YFSETQ. The TCR comes from a human donor with active or convalescent COVID-19. The donor label of this sample is uncertain. What was sequenced was peripheral blood. The chain couples TRBV5-1 to TRBJ2-7; TRBD2 matches at 14 bases. CDR3 nucleotide sequence: TGCGCCAGCACCCTGGGGACTAGCGGGAGTTACGAGCAGTACTTC. Translation: CASTLGTSGSYEQYF.